These T cell receptor beta chains were read from a single sample in a study of cytomegalovirus exposure and HLA in healthy donors. Repertoires were generated with immunoSEQ multiplex PCR, while TCRdb's copy carries only in-frame clones and drops some. The sample has under 150,000 clones, 70% to 80% seen once; the top ten hold roughly 6%. Sequenced input: PBMCs. All receptors derive from a woman in her 40s in good health and CMV-seropositive. Each CDR3 is given with its conserved first and last residue. Fields, in order: V gene, D gene, J gene, clone size, CDR3 protein, CDR3 DNA. A D gene is named only where the DNA matches it firmly. Some rows have no size entry. The others give once, few or many, or a class for an expanded clone.

v_gene: TRBV30; d_gene: TRBD2; j_gene: TRBJ2-5; abundance: .; CDR3aa: CAWTFGTSGRQTQYF; CDR3nt: TGTGCCTGGACCTTTGGTACTAGCGGGAGACAGACCCAGTACTTC
v_gene: TRBV19; d_gene: TRBD1; j_gene: TRBJ1-1; abundance: .; CDR3aa: CASSRSGGAPGTEAFF; CDR3nt: TGTGCCAGTAGTAGGTCAGGGGGCGCTCCAGGGACTGAAGCTTTCTTT
v_gene: TRBV5-4; d_gene: .; j_gene: TRBJ2-1; abundance: .; CDR3aa: CATAVQGNEQFF; CDR3nt: TGTGCCACCGCCGTACAGGGTAATGAGCAGTTCTTC
v_gene: TRBV28; d_gene: .; j_gene: TRBJ2-7; abundance: .; CDR3aa: CASSSTGTVPYEQYF; CDR3nt: TGTGCCAGCAGTTCCACCGGGACTGTACCCTACGAGCAGTACTTC
v_gene: TRBV28; d_gene: TRBD1; j_gene: TRBJ1-4; abundance: .; CDR3aa: CASGGTGGRKLFF; CDR3nt: TGTGCCAGCGGCGGGACAGGGGGCCGAAAACTGTTTTTT
v_gene: TRBV30; d_gene: .; j_gene: TRBJ1-2; abundance: .; CDR3aa: CAWSVQFIGSYGYTF; CDR3nt: TGTGCCTGGAGTGTACAATTTATAGGGAGCTATGGCTACACCTTC
v_gene: TRBV4-1; d_gene: TRBD2; j_gene: TRBJ2-7; abundance: .; CDR3aa: CASSQDVREGWDEQYF; CDR3nt: TGCGCCAGCAGCCAAGATGTCCGGGAGGGCTGGGACGAGCAGTACTTC
v_gene: TRBV19; d_gene: TRBD1; j_gene: TRBJ2-5; abundance: .; CDR3aa: CASMSTGGRGETQYF; CDR3nt: TGTGCCAGTATGAGCACAGGGGGCCGGGGGGAGACCCAGTACTTC
v_gene: TRBV18; d_gene: TRBD1; j_gene: TRBJ2-7; abundance: .; CDR3aa: CASSPWDREYEQYF; CDR3nt: TGTGCCAGCTCACCTTGGGACAGGGAGTACGAGCAGTACTTC
v_gene: TRBV2; d_gene: TRBD1; j_gene: TRBJ1-5; abundance: .; CDR3aa: CASSPGGPQPQHF; CDR3nt: TGTGCCAGCAGTCCAGGGGGCCCTCAGCCCCAGCATTTT
v_gene: TRBV5-1; d_gene: .; j_gene: TRBJ2-5; abundance: .; CDR3aa: CASSRQAQETQYF; CDR3nt: TGCGCCAGCTCGAGACAGGCCCAAGAGACCCAGTACTTC
v_gene: TRBV7-9; d_gene: .; j_gene: TRBJ1-6; abundance: .; CDR3aa: CASSKENSPLHF; CDR3nt: TGTGCCAGCAGCAAAGAGAATTCACCCCTCCACTTT
v_gene: TRBV4-2; d_gene: .; j_gene: TRBJ2-7; abundance: .; CDR3aa: CASSQDLTGAEAGQYF; CDR3nt: TGTGCCAGCAGCCAAGATCTGACGGGAGCAGAGGCCGGGCAGTACTTC
v_gene: TRBV27; d_gene: TRBD1; j_gene: TRBJ1-5; abundance: .; CDR3aa: CASRQGAGQPQHF; CDR3nt: TGTGCCAGCCGACAGGGGGCAGGGCAGCCCCAGCATTTT
v_gene: TRBV7-9; d_gene: TRBD2; j_gene: TRBJ2-1; abundance: .; CDR3aa: CASSLGWSSGKRGDEQFF; CDR3nt: TGTGCCAGCAGCTTAGGTTGGTCTAGCGGGAAGCGGGGAGATGAGCAGTTCTTC
v_gene: TRBV6-5; d_gene: .; j_gene: TRBJ1-1; abundance: .; CDR3aa: CASSYYAENTEAFF; CDR3nt: TGTGCCAGCAGTTACTATGCAGAGAACACTGAAGCTTTCTTT
v_gene: TRBV27; d_gene: .; j_gene: TRBJ2-3; abundance: .; CDR3aa: CASSLPEATDTQYF; CDR3nt: TGTGCCAGCAGTTTGCCAGAGGCCACAGATACGCAGTATTTT
v_gene: TRBV5-1; d_gene: TRBD1; j_gene: TRBJ1-1; abundance: few; CDR3aa: CASSLSGTGIVNTEAFF; CDR3nt: TGCGCCAGCAGCTTATCCGGGACAGGGATAGTGAACACTGAAGCTTTCTTT
v_gene: TRBV29-1; d_gene: .; j_gene: TRBJ2-2; abundance: .; CDR3aa: CSVDRGDTGELFF; CDR3nt: TGCAGCGTTGACAGGGGGGACACCGGGGAGCTGTTTTTT
v_gene: TRBV19; d_gene: .; j_gene: TRBJ2-2; abundance: once; CDR3aa: CASSIGGTRGGELFF; CDR3nt: TGCGCCAGTAGTATAGGAGGGACACGGGGCGGGGAGCTGTTTTTT
v_gene: TRBV19; d_gene: .; j_gene: TRBJ1-2; abundance: .; CDR3aa: CASRGRRFSGYTF; CDR3nt: TGTGCCAGTAGGGGGAGGCGGTTCAGTGGCTACACCTTC
v_gene: TRBV7-3; d_gene: TRBD2; j_gene: TRBJ2-5; abundance: .; CDR3aa: CASSLGTSGRVGETQYF; CDR3nt: TGTGCCAGCAGCCTGGGGACTAGCGGGAGGGTAGGGGAGACCCAGTACTTC
v_gene: TRBV5-1; d_gene: .; j_gene: TRBJ1-2; abundance: .; CDR3aa: CASSLGGTNYGYTF; CDR3nt: TGCGCCAGCAGCTTAGGGGGTACTAACTATGGCTACACCTTC
v_gene: TRBV5-1; d_gene: .; j_gene: TRBJ1-2; abundance: .; CDR3aa: CASSQDSYGYTF; CDR3nt: TGCGCCAGCAGCCAGGACAGTTATGGCTACACCTTC
v_gene: TRBV4-1; d_gene: TRBD1; j_gene: TRBJ2-3; abundance: .; CDR3aa: CASSQTGTGSQDTQYF; CDR3nt: TGCGCCAGCAGCCAGACCGGGACAGGGTCGCAAGATACGCAGTATTTT
v_gene: TRBV19; d_gene: TRBD2; j_gene: TRBJ2-3; abundance: .; CDR3aa: CASSASGLAGGPNTQYF; CDR3nt: TGTGCCAGTAGTGCTTCGGGACTAGCGGGAGGGCCAAATACGCAGTATTTT
v_gene: TRBV5-1; d_gene: .; j_gene: TRBJ1-1; abundance: .; CDR3aa: CASSQAGAGAEAFF; CDR3nt: TGCGCCAGCAGCCAAGCGGGGGCGGGAGCTGAAGCTTTCTTT
v_gene: TRBV5-1; d_gene: TRBD2; j_gene: TRBJ2-1; abundance: .; CDR3aa: CASSTSLAGVSYNEQFF; CDR3nt: TGCGCCAGCAGCACAAGCCTAGCGGGAGTGTCCTACAATGAGCAGTTCTTC
v_gene: TRBV21-1; d_gene: .; j_gene: TRBJ2-3; abundance: few; CDR3aa: CASSSRMGEREWGDTQYF; CDR3nt: TGTGCCAGCAGCTCCCGAATGGGAGAGCGGGAGTGGGGGGATACGCAGTATTTT
v_gene: TRBV11-3; d_gene: TRBD2; j_gene: TRBJ2-3; abundance: .; CDR3aa: CASSLVTSSPTDTQYF; CDR3nt: TGTGCCAGCAGCTTAGTGACTAGCAGCCCCACAGATACGCAGTATTTT
v_gene: TRBV28; d_gene: TRBD2; j_gene: TRBJ2-7; abundance: .; CDR3aa: CAASGRASYEQYF; CDR3nt: TGTGCCGCTAGCGGGAGGGCTTCATACGAGCAGTACTTC
v_gene: TRBV4-1; d_gene: .; j_gene: TRBJ1-5; abundance: .; CDR3aa: CASSLGGYQPQHF; CDR3nt: TGCGCCAGCAGCCTGGGGGGGTATCAGCCCCAGCATTTT
v_gene: TRBV5-1; d_gene: .; j_gene: TRBJ2-6; abundance: .; CDR3aa: CASSLAGVGSGANVLTF; CDR3nt: TGCGCCAGCAGCTTGGCAGGGGTAGGCTCTGGGGCCAACGTCCTGACTTTC
v_gene: TRBV11-3; d_gene: TRBD1; j_gene: TRBJ2-4; abundance: .; CDR3aa: CASSSRTGENIQYF; CDR3nt: TGTGCCAGCAGCTCCCGGACAGGGGAAAACATTCAGTACTTC
v_gene: TRBV5-3; d_gene: .; j_gene: TRBJ2-3; abundance: .; CDR3aa: CARALGGVGDGTDTQYF; CDR3nt: TGTGCCAGAGCGCTGGGGGGAGTAGGAGATGGCACAGATACGCAGTATTTT
v_gene: TRBV28; d_gene: .; j_gene: TRBJ2-3; abundance: .; CDR3aa: CASSSQGSISTDTQYF; CDR3nt: TGTGCCAGCAGTTCCCAGGGCTCGATTAGCACAGATACGCAGTATTTT
v_gene: TRBV4-1; d_gene: .; j_gene: TRBJ2-7; abundance: .; CDR3aa: CASSQGKTPYEQYF; CDR3nt: TGCGCCAGCAGCCAAGGAAAGACTCCCTACGAGCAGTACTTC
v_gene: TRBV2; d_gene: TRBD1; j_gene: TRBJ2-3; abundance: .; CDR3aa: CASSGQGAPDTQYF; CDR3nt: TGTGCCAGCAGTGGGCAGGGGGCCCCAGATACGCAGTATTTT
v_gene: TRBV5-1; d_gene: TRBD1; j_gene: TRBJ2-1; abundance: once; CDR3aa: CASSLAGQGPGYEQFF; CDR3nt: TGCGCCAGCAGCTTGGCAGGACAGGGGCCAGGCTATGAGCAGTTCTTC
v_gene: TRBV11-1; d_gene: .; j_gene: TRBJ1-3; abundance: .; CDR3aa: CASSLDNGGDSGNTIYF; CDR3nt: TGTGCCAGCAGCTTAGACAACGGCGGAGACTCTGGAAACACCATATATTTT
v_gene: TRBV5-4; d_gene: TRBD1; j_gene: TRBJ1-6; abundance: .; CDR3aa: CASSSTDRVRSPLHF; CDR3nt: TGTGCCAGCAGCTCTACGGACAGGGTTAGATCACCCCTCCACTTT
v_gene: TRBV11-3; d_gene: .; j_gene: TRBJ2-5; abundance: .; CDR3aa: CASSARQEQYF; CDR3nt: TGTGCCAGCAGCGCCAGACAAGAGCAGTACTTC
v_gene: TRBV10-3; d_gene: .; j_gene: TRBJ1-2; abundance: .; CDR3aa: CAISEGTTGANYGYTF; CDR3nt: TGTGCCATCAGTGAGGGAACGACAGGAGCTAACTATGGCTACACCTTC